The 10 T cell receptor beta chains reported below all come from one sample, sequenced in a study of identical twins. Each CDR3 protein gets one entry after TCRdb re-called the 5' RACE reads with MiXCR. The sample contains about 570,000 distinct CDR3 sequences, 9.5% to 10% of which appear only once. These data were also reused for a study on yellow fever vaccine responses in identical twins.

Sequencing was done on a sample of PBMCs. The receptors were sampled from a young woman in good health.

This chain uses TRBV11-1 with TRBJ2-1, with TRBD1 matching over 8 bases. CDR3 length: 19 amino acids. V shed 5 bases, J shed 1 base, and the junction held 16 bases outside the gene matches. Germline V CDR1 and CDR2: SGHAT, FQDESV (reference sequence). CDR3 sequence reads: CASSPLGIGQGGSYNEQFF. The DNA for the CDR3 is TGTGCCAGCAGCCCCCTAGGGATAGGACAGGGTGGGTCCTACAATGAGCAGTTCTTC. The whole variable domain, filled in from reference TRBV11-1 and TRBJ2-1, reads EAEVAQSPRYKITEKSQAVAFWCDPISGHATLYWYRQILGQGPELLVQFQDESVVDDSQLPKDRFSAERLKGVDSTLKIQPAELGDSAMYLCASSPLGIGQGGSYNEQFFGPGTRLTVL.

This chain joins TRBV20-1 and TRBJ2-5; D is unclear. The germline gives CDR1 DFQATT, CDR2 SNEGSKA (reference sequence). V was shortened by 0 bases and J by 5 bases, with 10 bases between the two germline ends. The CDR3 contains 13 residues. The CDR3 sequence: CSARDRLVETQYF. The CDR3 nucleotides read TGCAGTGCTAGAGATAGGCTAGTCGAGACCCAGTACTTC.

This clonotype occurred a few times. The chain has TRBV6-6 and TRBJ2-1; no definite D call. The V end was cut by 0 bases, the J end by 8 bases, with 8 bases between. The CDR3 consists of 13 residues. Germline V lookup: CDR1 MNHNY, CDR2 SVGAGI (reference sequence). The CDR3 DNA sequence: TGTGCCAGCAGTTACTCCTGGTCGGATGAGCAGTTCTTC. As protein: CASSYSWSDEQFF.

This clonotype was observed at least ten times. The chain carries TRBV18 and TRBJ1-4; no reliable D call. Germline V gene lookup returns CDR1 KGHSH and CDR2 LQKENI. The CDR3 extends over 14 amino acids. With 2 bases removed from V and 0 bases from J, the gap between germline ends came to 4 bases. The CDR3 here is CASSPEATNEKLFF. DNA of the CDR3: TGTGCCAGCTCACCAGAAGCAACTAATGAAAAACTGTTTTTT.

This clonotype was found a few times. The V call is TRBV20-1, the J call TRBJ2-7; 7 nucleotides line up with TRBD1. J lost 1 base, V lost 1 base, and 4 bases had no gene match. CDR3 length: 14 amino acids. Germline CDR1 and CDR2: DFQATT and SNEGSKA (reference sequence). CDR3 DNA sequence: TGCAGTGCTAGAGGGGCGGACAGGTCCTACGAGCAGTACTTC. It is translated as CSARGADRSYEQYF.

In this sample, this clonotype turned up a few times. V usage is TRBV30 and J usage is TRBJ2-3, with 8 bases aligning to TRBD2. Germline V gene data show CDR1 as GTSNPN and CDR2 as SVGIG (reference sequence). The junction had 8 bases not matched to a gene; V was cut back by 4 bases and J by 2 bases. This CDR3 is 15 amino acids long. The CDR3 bases are TGTGCCTGGATTGGGGAAGCGGGGGTCACAGATACGCAGTATTTT. Protein sequence: CAWIGEAGVTDTQYF.

The genes are TRBV18 and TRBJ1-1; TRBD1 matches 9 bases. Germline V gene sequence: CDR1 KGHSH, CDR2 LQKENI. The ends lost 3 bases at V and 6 bases at J; junction bases unmatched: 5. This CDR3 is built from 14 residues. The CDR3 is CASSPGQGFSEAFF. DNA for the CDR3: TGTGCCAGCTCACCTGGACAGGGGTTCTCTGAAGCTTTCTTT.

The rearrangement joins TRBV5-6 to TRBJ2-2; 7 nucleotides align to TRBD2. This CDR3 has 16 residues. With V trimmed by 1 base and J by 4 bases, 7 bases remained unmatched. Per germline, CDR1 SGHDT and CDR2 YYEEEE. The CDR3, as DNA: TGTGCCAGCAGCTTGCAAAGGACTAGACTCACCGGGGAGCTGTTTTTT. Translation: CASSLQRTRLTGELFF.

This clonotype was seen repeatedly, ten times or more. The chain carries TRBV29-1 and TRBJ1-2; unclear D gene. Looked up from germline, CDR1 is SQVTM and CDR2 is ANQGSEA. The CDR3 runs to 11 residues. Trimming pared 5 bases from V and 2 bases from J, leaving 6 bases between. The CDR3 loop is CSVPRNYGYTF. CDR3 coding DNA: TGCAGCGTTCCGCGAAACTATGGCTACACCTTC. The full variable domain, completed using reference TRBV29-1 and TRBJ1-2, is SAVISQKPSRDICQRGTSLTIQCQVDSQVTMMFWYRQQPGQSLTLIATANQGSEATYESGFVIDKFPISRPNLTFSTLTVSNMSPEDSSIYLCSVPRNYGYTFGSGTRLTVV.

The J gene is TRBJ2-1, the V gene TRBV11-2; D call uncertain. The CDR3 length is 16 residues. V was shortened by 5 bases and J by 0 bases, with 14 bases between the two germline ends. Germline loops: CDR1 SGHAT, CDR2 FQNNGV. In nucleotides, the CDR3 is TGTGCCAGCAGCCTCGTTCCCTTCAGCTCCTACAATGAGCAGTTCTTC. It codes for CASSLVPFSSYNEQFF.